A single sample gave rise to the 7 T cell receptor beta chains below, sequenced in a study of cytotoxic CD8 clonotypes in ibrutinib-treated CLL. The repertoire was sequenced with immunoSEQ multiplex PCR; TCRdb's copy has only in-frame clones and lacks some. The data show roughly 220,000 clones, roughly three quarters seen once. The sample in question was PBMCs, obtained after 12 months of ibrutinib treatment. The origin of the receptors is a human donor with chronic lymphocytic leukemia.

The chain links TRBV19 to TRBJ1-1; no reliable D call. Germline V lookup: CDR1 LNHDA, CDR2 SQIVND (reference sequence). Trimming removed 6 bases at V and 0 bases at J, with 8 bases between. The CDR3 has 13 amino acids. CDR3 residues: CASRAVMNTEAFF. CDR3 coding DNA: TGTGCCAGTAGGGCGGTAATGAACACTGAAGCTTTCTTT.

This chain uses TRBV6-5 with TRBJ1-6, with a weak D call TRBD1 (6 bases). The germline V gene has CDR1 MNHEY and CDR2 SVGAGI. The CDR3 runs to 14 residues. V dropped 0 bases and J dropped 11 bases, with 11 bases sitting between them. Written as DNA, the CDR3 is TGTGCCAGCAGTTACTCGGGGGGGGGCGCACCCCTCCACTTT. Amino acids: CASSYSGGGAPLHF.

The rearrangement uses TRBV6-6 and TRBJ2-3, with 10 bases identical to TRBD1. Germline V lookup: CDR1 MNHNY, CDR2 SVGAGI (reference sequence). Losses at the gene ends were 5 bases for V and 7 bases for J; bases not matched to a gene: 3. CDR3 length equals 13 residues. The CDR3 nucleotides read TGTGCCAGCAGTACGGGACAGGGGTATACGCAGTATTTT. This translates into CASSTGQGYTQYF.

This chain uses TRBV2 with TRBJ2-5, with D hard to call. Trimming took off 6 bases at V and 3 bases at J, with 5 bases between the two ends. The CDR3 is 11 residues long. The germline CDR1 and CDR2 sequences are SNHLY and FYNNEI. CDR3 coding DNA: TGTGCCAGCAGGGTAGAAGAGACCCAGTACTTC. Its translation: CASRVEETQYF.

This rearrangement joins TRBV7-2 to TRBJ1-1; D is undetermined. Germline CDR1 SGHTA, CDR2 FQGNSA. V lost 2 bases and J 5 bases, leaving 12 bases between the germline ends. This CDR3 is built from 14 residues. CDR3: CASSLILPGTEAFF. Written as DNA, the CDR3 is TGTGCCAGCAGCTTAATTCTGCCGGGGACTGAAGCTTTCTTT.

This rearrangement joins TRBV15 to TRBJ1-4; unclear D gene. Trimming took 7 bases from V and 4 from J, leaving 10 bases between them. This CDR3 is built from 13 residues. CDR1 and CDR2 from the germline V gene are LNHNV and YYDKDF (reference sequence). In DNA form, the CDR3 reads TGTGCCACCAACGGGCCACTTAATGAAAAACTGTTTTTT. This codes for CATNGPLNEKLFF.

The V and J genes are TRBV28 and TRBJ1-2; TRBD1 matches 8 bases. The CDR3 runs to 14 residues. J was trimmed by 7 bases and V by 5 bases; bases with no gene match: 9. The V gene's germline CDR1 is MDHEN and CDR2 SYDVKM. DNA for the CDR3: TGTGCCAGCAGTCCTACAGGGGGGGTTTTTGGCTACACCTTC. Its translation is CASSPTGGVFGYTF.